Below are 22 T cell receptor beta chains sequenced from a single sample in a study of radiotherapy plus CTLA-4 blockade in lung cancer. Libraries were prepared by immunoSEQ multiplex PCR; TCRdb keeps only in-frame clonotypes and omits some of them. The table includes approximately 80,000 clones, roughly four fifths detected once. Sequenced here: peripheral blood, sampled from a patient treated with radiotherapy plus ipilimumab. Receptors were obtained from a human donor with non-small cell lung cancer whose response to radiotherapy plus ipilimumab could not be evaluated.

V usage is TRBV18 and J usage is TRBJ1-1; D may be TRBD1 (5 bases). Trimming left V 6 bases short and J 2 bases short, with 13 bases between. CDR1 is KGHSH, CDR2 LQKENI, per germline. The CDR3 has 14 amino acids. Here the CDR3 reads CASSSNGGNTEAFF. CDR3 DNA sequence: TGTGCCAGCTCTTCAAACGGGGGAAACACTGAAGCTTTCTTT.

The chain joins TRBV19 to TRBJ2-7; 8 positions agree with TRBD1. V lost 3 bases, J lost 4 bases, and 2 bases stayed unmatched. Germline V gene lookup returns CDR1 LNHDA and CDR2 SQIVND (reference sequence). This CDR3 comprises 13 residues. CDR3 residues: CASSMDREYEQYF. The CDR3 coding sequence is TGTGCCAGTAGTATGGACAGGGAGTACGAGCAGTACTTC.

This chain links TRBV7-9 with TRBJ2-7; 8 bases match TRBD1. This CDR3 region has 18 residues. Trimming removed 2 bases from V and 0 bases from J; junction bases left unmatched: 12. Germline-derived CDR1 and CDR2 are SEHNR and FQNEAQ (reference sequence). The CDR3 sequence: CASSLLSQGASSSYEQYF. CDR3 coding DNA: TGTGCCAGCAGCTTATTAAGTCAGGGGGCCTCGAGCTCCTACGAGCAGTACTTC.

The chain recombines TRBV19 with TRBJ2-5; tentative D call: TRBD2 (6 bases). Germline CDR1 LNHDA, CDR2 SQIVND (reference sequence). The CDR3 covers 13 residues. The germline V and J ends were trimmed by 8 bases and 3 bases, with 13 bases remaining between them. The CDR3 DNA sequence: TGTGCCAGTGAGGGCCGGGAGAAAGAGACCCAGTACTTC. This sequence encodes CASEGREKETQYF.

CDR3 bases: TGTGCCAGCAAAGTCCCGAGTGGTGGAGAGACCCAGTACTTC. Its translation is CASKVPSGGETQYF. The chain couples TRBV6-5 to TRBJ2-5, with D unclear. Trimming removed 7 bases from V and 4 bases from J, with 16 bases in between. CDR1 is MNHEY and CDR2 is SVGAGI in the germline V gene. The CDR3 loop spans 14 amino acids.

V and J are TRBV2 and TRBJ2-1; D unresolved. There are 11 residues in the CDR3. The V end lost 7 bases, the J end lost 3 bases, and 4 bases lay between the germline ends. Germline loops: CDR1 SNHLY, CDR2 FYNNEI. CDR3: CASIYYNEQFF. For the CDR3, the DNA is TGTGCCAGCATTTACTACAATGAGCAGTTCTTC. Filled out from reference TRBV2 and TRBJ2-1, the complete variable domain reads EPEVTQTPSHQVTQMGQEVILRCVPISNHLYFYWYRQILGQKVEFLVSFYNNEISEKSEIFDDQFSVERPDGSNFTLKIRSTKLEDSAMYFCASIYYNEQFFGPGTRLTVL.

The CDR3 nucleotides are TGTGCAAGTCGCCCGGGGAGTAACACTGAAGCTTTCTTT. Residues: CASRPGSNTEAFF. The genes are TRBV12-2 and TRBJ1-1. TRBV12-2 is a pseudogene locus. The CDR3 has 13 amino acids.

The chain joins TRBV1 to TRBJ2-6; the listed D gene, TRBD1, was not tested against the DNA. TRBV1 is designated a pseudogene. The CDR3 sequence is 21 residues long. The CDR3 loop is CTSSLGLHPGTEISGANVLTF. DNA for the CDR3: TGCACCAGCAGCCTCGGGTTACACCCCGGGACAGAGATATCTGGGGCCAACGTCCTGACTTTC.

The chain uses TRBV19 and TRBJ1-2, with 7 bases matching TRBD1. V shed 3 bases, J shed 7 bases, and the junction held 8 bases outside the gene matches. Germline V lookup: CDR1 LNHDA, CDR2 SQIVND (reference sequence). The CDR3 totals 14 residues. CDR3 DNA sequence: TGTGCCAGTAGTATGGACAGGCTTTTAAGTGGCTACACCTTC. Residues: CASSMDRLLSGYTF.

CDR3: CASSLRGLAGLYNEQFF. CDR3 sequence (DNA): TGTGCCAGCAGCTTACGGGGACTAGCGGGGCTCTACAATGAGCAGTTCTTC. The gene calls are TRBV7-2 and TRBJ2-1, with 13 positions matching TRBD2. J was trimmed by 3 bases and V by 2 bases; bases with no gene match: 4. CDR1 and CDR2 from the germline V gene are SGHTA and FQGNSA. The CDR3 sequence is 17 residues long.

CDR3 loop: CASGRSGGTGELFF. The CDR3 DNA is TGTGCCAGCGGACGGAGCGGGGGCACCGGGGAGCTGTTTTTT. The J gene is TRBJ2-2, the V gene TRBV27; TRBD2 matches 8 bases. CDR1 MNHEY and CDR2 SMNVEV come from the germline V gene (reference sequence). CDR3 size: 14 residues. With 8 bases clipped from V and 4 bases from J, the junction kept 6 bases outside the gene matches.

This chain uses TRBV7-3 with TRBJ2-3; D is perhaps TRBD2 (6 bases). The CDR3 sequence is 15 residues long. CDR1 SGHTA and CDR2 FQGTGA come from the germline V gene. With 2 bases removed from V and 4 bases from J, the gap between germline ends came to 13 bases. CDR3: CASSLQGLYSDTQYF. CDR3 coding DNA: TGTGCCAGCAGCTTACAGGGACTTTATTCAGATACGCAGTATTTT.

The CDR3: CASSSLRRAGTEAFF. The CDR3 DNA follows: TGTGCCAGCAGCTCCTTGAGGAGGGCGGGCACTGAAGCTTTCTTT. The chain uses TRBV11-3 and TRBJ1-1; D is ambiguous. V lost 4 bases to trimming and J lost 4 bases, with 16 bases between them. Germline assignment: CDR1 SGHNT and CDR2 YENEEA. The CDR3 length is 15 residues.

This clone was found once. The chain carries TRBV18 and TRBJ1-5; D unclear. Germline V lookup: CDR1 KGHSH, CDR2 LQKENI. V was pared by 3 bases and J by 8 bases, with 11 bases between. The length of the CDR3 is 13 residues. The CDR3 nucleotides read TGTGCCAGCTCACCGGGGAGTGGGGAGCCCCAGCATTTT. Residues: CASSPGSGEPQHF.

The J gene is TRBJ2-3, the V gene TRBV28, with 8 bases lining up with TRBD2. CDR1 and CDR2 from the germline V gene are MDHEN and SYDVKM. This CDR3 has 18 residues. With 5 bases clipped from V and 5 bases from J, the junction kept 18 bases outside the gene matches. This CDR3 is CASSLRIRAGGAEDTQYF. CDR3 sequence (DNA): TGTGCCAGCAGTCTACGTATTAGGGCCGGGGGGGCTGAAGATACGCAGTATTTT.

J is TRBJ1-4 and V is TRBV30, with 10 bases identical to TRBD1. The CDR3 has 13 amino acids. J was trimmed by 7 bases and V by 5 bases; bases with no gene match: 4. Germline V gene sequence: CDR1 GTSNPN, CDR2 SVGIG (reference sequence). CDR3: CAWDRDRGEKLFF. CDR3 in DNA: TGTGCCTGGGACCGGGACAGGGGTGAAAAACTGTTTTTT.

For the CDR3, the DNA is TGCAGCGTTGAGTCGGACAGCGAGGAGCAGTACTTC. Translated, it gives CSVESDSEEQYF. This rearrangement joins TRBV29-1 to TRBJ2-7, with a weak D call TRBD1 (6 bases). V was shortened by 3 bases and J by 7 bases, with 13 bases between the two germline ends. Germline V lookup: CDR1 SQVTM, CDR2 ANQGSEA. There are 12 residues in the CDR3.

A few counts support this clone. This sequence joins TRBV2 and TRBJ2-7; possible D gene TRBD1, 5 bases. Trimming removed 4 bases at V and 6 bases at J, with 19 bases between. The CDR3 runs 15 residues. CDR1 and CDR2 from the germline V gene are SNHLY and FYNNEI. CDR3 bases: TGTGCCAGCAGTGCCGTACCCTGGCAGGGAAGCGAGCAGTACTTC. The encoded protein is CASSAVPWQGSEQYF.

The chain carries TRBV7-9 and TRBJ2-6; 7 nucleotides match TRBD1. V lost 4 bases, J lost 4 bases, and 7 bases stayed unmatched. The CDR3 contains 16 residues. In germline, CDR1 is SEHNR, CDR2 FQNEAQ (reference sequence). The CDR3 loop is CASSSTGAAGANVLTF. CDR3 bases: TGTGCCAGCAGCTCTACAGGGGCGGCAGGGGCCAACGTCCTGACTTTC.

This clone came up a few times. The chain joins TRBV4-2 to TRBJ2-2; D unresolved. The CDR3 is 11 amino acids. The germline CDR1 and CDR2 sequences are LGHNA and YNFKEQ. Trimming removed 4 bases from V and 7 bases from J, with 4 bases in between. The CDR3 bases are TGTGCCAGCAGCCTGTACGGGGAGCTGTTTTTT. This codes for CASSLYGELFF.

The DNA of the CDR3 is TGCGCCAGCAGCTTGCTTGGCGGGCCCACCTACAATGAGCAGTTCTTC. Translated: CASSLLGGPTYNEQFF. The chain carries TRBV5-1 and TRBJ2-1; weak D call: TRBD2 (5 bases). Germline values: CDR1 SGHRS, CDR2 YFSETQ. The CDR3 spans 16 residues. The V and J ends lost 1 base and 2 bases respectively, with 13 bases between them.

The rearrangement joins TRBV11-3 to TRBJ1-1; the D gene is possibly TRBD1 (6 bases). Germline loops: CDR1 SGHNT, CDR2 YENEEA. Between the trimmed V and J ends, which lost 0 bases and 4 bases, there was a span of 12 bases. There are 15 residues in the CDR3. CDR3 protein: CASSLDQGRGTEAFF. In DNA form, the CDR3 reads TGTGCCAGCAGCTTAGATCAGGGGCGAGGCACTGAAGCTTTCTTT.